The present TCR beta chain was sequenced within a study of T cells after yellow fever vaccination. Study-level background: SMART-Seq v4 Ultra Low Input prepared the low-cell-number fractions. The study's findings and limits: A weaker but faster secondary response was observed, peaking on day 5 versus 15. Post-booster repertoires again held most primary-vaccination clones (approximately 96% CD4, roughly 90% CD8).

The CDR3 has 15 residues. The germline V and J ends were trimmed by 5 bases and 7 bases, with 20 bases remaining between them. Each CDR3 protein is one row after TCRdb ran MiXCR on the 5' RACE reads. The data contain 340,000 or so distinct CDR3 sequences, roughly an eighth of them singletons. This clonotype was seen more than once but under ten times. The antigen is undetermined. The rearrangement links TRBV12-3 or TRBV12-4 to TRBJ1-1, with D possibly TRBD1 on 5 matching bases. The material was CD4+ T cells sorted from PBMCs, obtained 15 days after the yellow fever booster vaccination. The clonotype originates from a man aged 18 to 30 who received the YFV17D yellow fever vaccine. CDR3 DNA sequence: TGTGCCAGCAGTCAAAACAGGCCCCCGGGAGGTGAAGCTTTCTTT. Protein sequence: CASSQNRPPGGEAFF.